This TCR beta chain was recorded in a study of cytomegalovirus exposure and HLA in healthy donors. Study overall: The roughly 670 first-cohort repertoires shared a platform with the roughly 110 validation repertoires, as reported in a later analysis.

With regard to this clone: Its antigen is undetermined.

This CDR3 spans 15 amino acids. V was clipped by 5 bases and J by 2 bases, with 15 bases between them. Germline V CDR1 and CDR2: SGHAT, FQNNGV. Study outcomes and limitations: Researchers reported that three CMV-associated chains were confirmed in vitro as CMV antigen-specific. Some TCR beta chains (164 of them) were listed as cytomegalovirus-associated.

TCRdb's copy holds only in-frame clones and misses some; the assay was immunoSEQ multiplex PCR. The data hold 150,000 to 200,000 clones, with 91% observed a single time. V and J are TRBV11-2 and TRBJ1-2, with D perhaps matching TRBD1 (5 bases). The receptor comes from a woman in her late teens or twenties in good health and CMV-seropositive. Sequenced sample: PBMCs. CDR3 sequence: CASSLLGRANYGYTF. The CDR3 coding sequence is TGTGCCAGCAGCCTTCTTGGCAGGGCCAACTATGGCTACACCTTC.